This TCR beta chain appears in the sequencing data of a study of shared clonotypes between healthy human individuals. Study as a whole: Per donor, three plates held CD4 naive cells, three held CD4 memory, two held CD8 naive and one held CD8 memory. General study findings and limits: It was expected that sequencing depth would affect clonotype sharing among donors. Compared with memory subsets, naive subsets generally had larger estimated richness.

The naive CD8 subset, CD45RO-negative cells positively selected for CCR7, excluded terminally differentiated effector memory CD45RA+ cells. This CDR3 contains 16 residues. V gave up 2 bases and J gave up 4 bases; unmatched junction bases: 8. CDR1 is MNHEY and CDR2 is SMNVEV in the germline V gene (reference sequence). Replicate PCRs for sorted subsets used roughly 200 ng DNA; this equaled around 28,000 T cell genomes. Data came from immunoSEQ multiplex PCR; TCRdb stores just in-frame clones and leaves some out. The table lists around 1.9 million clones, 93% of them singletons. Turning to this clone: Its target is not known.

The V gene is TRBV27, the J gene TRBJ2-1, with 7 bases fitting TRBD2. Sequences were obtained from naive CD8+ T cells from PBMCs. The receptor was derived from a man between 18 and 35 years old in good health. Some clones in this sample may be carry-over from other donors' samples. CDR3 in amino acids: CASSLGLVGPYNEQFF. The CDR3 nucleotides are TGTGCCAGCAGTTTAGGACTAGTGGGTCCTTACAATGAGCAGTTCTTC.